This T cell receptor beta chain comes out of a study of blood T cell repertoires in COVID-19 (dated by TCRdb to the early 2020s). General notes on the study: Samples covering the acute and convalescent phases of COVID-19 were provided by collaborators in the United States, Italy and Spain. Deeply sampled blood TCRbeta repertoires from subjects exposed to, actively infected with, or recovered from COVID-19 were included in the dataset. The samples were drawn from the first 160 participants of the ongoing ImmuneRACE study and from more than 1,000 subjects provided by 6 global collaborators. A de-identified subject ID, COVID-19 status, age in years and sex were almost always included in the sample metadata. Where available, HLA class I and class II types were taken from metadata supplied by the sample provider and were not determined by assay-based typing. A freely available public database, intended as a resource for researchers studying the immune response to SARS-CoV-2, is where the repertoires were released. The prospective study material was composed of cDNA or gDNA derived from T cells, B-cell-depleted T cells, or PBMCs. The full study reports these points: The amount of clinical and demographic metadata varied by source and participant and was provided uncurated.

TCRbeta CDR3 regions were amplified from genomic DNA using the immunoSEQ Assay, a bias-controlled multiplex PCR. Processing in the source paper ran as follows. Within the assay, amplification of reference gene primers was used to estimate how many nucleated cells each sample contained. To quantify the absolute abundance of each unique TCRbeta CDR3 rearrangement, sequence reads were collapsed and filtered. For each sample, productive Simpson clonality was calculated as the square root of Simpson's diversity index over productive rearrangements. TCRdb holds this immuneACCESS table with in-frame rearrangements only. Some clones are missing; in checked studies, unresolved V genes explain under half, and the rest has no known cause. Clonal size and the V and J genes are those of that table, whereas D and trimming came from the DNA. The sample table records 80,000 to 90,000 clones; over 75% of these occur just once. The ten largest clones represent more than 12% of the sample.

On this clone itself: Its antigen is currently not known. Per-nucleotide qualities are absent, and no much larger clonotype sits a single base away.

Spanning cysteine to phenylalanine, the CDR3 consists of 13 amino acids. Only the CDR3 DNA is retained, 39 bases long and in frame from the first base. The germline V gene specifies SNHLY as CDR1 and FYNNEI as CDR2. From V the trimming removes 2 bases and from J it removes 7 bases, while the gene matches leave 4 bases of the junction unaccounted for. Whole blood was collected in K2EDTA tubes by collaborating institutions according to the institutions' own protocols. For TCRbeta analysis, collaborators shipped samples in one of three forms: frozen whole blood, isolated PBMCs, or DNA extracted from either of those sample types.

Here the chain combines TRBV2 and TRBJ1-1, with 7 bases in between that match TRBD1. The sequenced sample was peripheral blood. The sequence came from an older woman with acute or convalescent COVID-19. The DNA sequence is given as TGTGCCAGCAGTGAACCTTGGGACAGTGAAGCTTTCTTT. Translated, this is CASSEPWDSEAFF. Full variable domain (CDR3 extended with the reference TRBV2 and TRBJ1-1 proteins): EPEVTQTPSHQVTQMGQEVILRCVPISNHLYFYWYRQILGQKVEFLVSFYNNEISEKSEIFDDQFSVERPDGSNFTLKIRSTKLEDSAMYFCASSEPWDSEAFFGQGTRLTVV.